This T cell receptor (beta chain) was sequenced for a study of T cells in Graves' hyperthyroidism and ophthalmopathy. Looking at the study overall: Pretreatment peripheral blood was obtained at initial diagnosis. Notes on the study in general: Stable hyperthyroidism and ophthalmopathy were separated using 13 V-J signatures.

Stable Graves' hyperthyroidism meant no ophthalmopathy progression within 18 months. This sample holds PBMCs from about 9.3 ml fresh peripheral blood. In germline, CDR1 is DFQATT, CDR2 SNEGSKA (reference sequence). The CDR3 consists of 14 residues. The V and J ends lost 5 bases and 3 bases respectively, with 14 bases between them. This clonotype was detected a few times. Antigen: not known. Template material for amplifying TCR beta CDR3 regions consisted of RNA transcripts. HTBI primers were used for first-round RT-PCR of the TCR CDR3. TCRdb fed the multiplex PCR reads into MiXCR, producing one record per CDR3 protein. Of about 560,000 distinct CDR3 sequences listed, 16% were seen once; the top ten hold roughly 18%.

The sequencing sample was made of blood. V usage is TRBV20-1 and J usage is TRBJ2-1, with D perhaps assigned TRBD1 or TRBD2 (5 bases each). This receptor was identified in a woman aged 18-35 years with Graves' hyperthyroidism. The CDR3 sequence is CSAHRDGFYNEQFF. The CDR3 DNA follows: TGCAGTGCTCACCGGGACGGATTCTACAATGAGCAGTTCTTC.